This T cell receptor beta chain is drawn from a study of blood T cell repertoires in COVID-19. Exposed participants encountered a COVID-19 case during the 2 weeks preceding study entry. V lost 0 bases, J lost 4 bases, and 12 bases lay in between. Germline lookup yields CDR1 LNHNV and CDR2 YYDKDF (reference sequence). The CDR3 is 16 residues long. Clones were read by immunoSEQ multiplex PCR, and TCRdb kept only the in-frame ones, dropping some. The repertoire includes fewer than 350,000 clones, 85% of them detected once, and 1.9% sits in the top ten. The J gene is TRBJ2-2, the V gene TRBV15; D may be TRBD1 (7 bases). The specimen sequenced was PBMCs or T cells enriched from blood (not recorded which). The sequence was collected from a woman in her thirties who had been exposed to COVID-19. DNA for the CDR3: TGTGCCACCAGCAGAGATCCGCAGGGGGGCACCGGGGAGCTGTTTTTT. The encoded protein is CATSRDPQGGTGELFF.